This section outlines one T cell receptor (beta chain) sequence together with its context. Its antigen is undetermined. The individuals who served as donors were healthy Caucasians living in Russia, aged roughly 6 to 95. Each sample yielded at least 6 million isolated PBMCs. This CDR3 is built from 17 residues. Germline CDR1 reads SGHAT; CDR2 reads FQDESV (reference sequence). The V segment lost 5 bases and the J segment 4 bases; nucleotides outside the gene matches: 10. The use of a sample-barcoded 5' primer and a J-beta primer mix characterized a second PCR of about 7 to 12 cycles. Every single cDNA molecule received a tag from a template-switch adaptor with 12 random nucleotides. Using its own MiXCR run on the 5' RACE reads, TCRdb lists one record per CDR3 protein. The table includes about 830,000 distinct CDR3 sequences, roughly 60% detected once. The sample belongs to a study of blood T cells in healthy people across ages. Study-wide findings and caveats: Getting older went along with TCR beta diversity per million T cells dropping roughly linearly.

The sequence came from a man aged 25-45 years in good health. Sequenced input: blood. The rearrangement links TRBV11-1 to TRBJ2-1, with TRBD2 matching over 11 bases. The CDR3 loop is CASSHLTSGAEYNEQFF. The CDR3 coding sequence is TGTGCCAGCAGCCATCTGACTAGCGGGGCGGAGTACAATGAGCAGTTCTTC.